Presented here are 32 T cell receptor beta chains from one specimen sequenced in a study of T cell changes during pregnancy in multiple sclerosis. TCRdb's table, derived via immunoSEQ multiplex PCR, lists solely in-frame clones and lacks some. The top ten clones hold over 8.5% of a sample with approximately 30,000 clones, nearly 90% of them seen once. Sequences were derived from CD8+ T cells from peripheral blood mononuclear cells, sampled in the third trimester of pregnancy. These receptors came from a female donor with multiple sclerosis, enrolled in a pregnancy study.

This clone was seen more than once but under ten times. The CDR3 protein is CASSKDIRGDWNTEAFF. Here the CDR3 DNA reads TGTGCCAGCAGCAAAGATATCAGGGGCGATTGGAACACTGAAGCTTTCTTT. V is TRBV21-1 and J is TRBJ1-1; TRBD1 was called by the table and not checked on the DNA. TRBV21-1 is a recognized pseudogene. This CDR3 region has 17 residues.

The chain employs TRBV7-2 and TRBJ2-5; TRBD2 matches at 15 bases. Germline CDR1 reads SGHTA; CDR2 reads FQGNSA. The V gene end was trimmed by 3 bases and the J gene end by 5 bases; junction bases not matched to a gene: 4. CDR3 length: 16 amino acids. CDR3 residues: CASSLGLAGGLETQYF. As DNA, the CDR3 is TGTGCCAGCAGCTTGGGACTAGCGGGAGGATTGGAGACCCAGTACTTC.

The chain recombines TRBV7-6 with TRBJ2-7, with 9 bases lining up with TRBD1. This CDR3 is built from 14 residues. From germline, CDR1 is SGHVS and CDR2 FNYEAQ. J gave up 3 bases and V 11 bases, and 11 bases lay outside the gene matches. CDR3 nucleotides: TGTGCCTCTGCCCCCGGGACAGGGAGCTACGAGCAGTACTTC. It codes for CASAPGTGSYEQYF. Using reference TRBV7-6 and TRBJ2-7 for the parts outside the CDR3, the full variable domain is GAGVSQSPRYKVTKRGQDVALRCDPISGHVSLYWYRQALGQGPEFLTYFNYEAQQDKSGLPNDRFSAERPEGSISTLTIQRTEQRDSAMYRCASAPGTGSYEQYFGPGTRLTVT.

The rearrangement joins TRBV15 to TRBJ2-7; TRBD1 is a possible D gene (6 bases). The CDR3 consists of 15 residues. The V end lost 8 bases, the J end lost 2 bases, and 19 bases lay between the germline ends. Germline lookup yields CDR1 LNHNV and CDR2 YYDKDF (reference sequence). The CDR3 loop is CATGDVGGRAYEQYF. In DNA, the CDR3 is TGTGCCACCGGGGACGTAGGGGGTAGGGCCTACGAGCAGTACTTC.

The chain couples TRBV27 to TRBJ1-1, with 7 bases lining up with TRBD1. CDR3 length: 16 amino acids. The trim removed 6 bases at V and 1 base at J, leaving 11 bases unmatched. Germline V gives CDR1 MNHEY, CDR2 SMNVEV (reference sequence). The CDR3 DNA reads TGTGCCAGCAGCCTTAGCGCGGGACAGCAGAACACTGAAGCTTTCTTT. This encodes CASSLSAGQQNTEAFF.

The chain is built from TRBV18 and TRBJ2-3; D remains unclear. This CDR3 is built from 14 residues. CDR1 is KGHSH, CDR2 LQKENI, per germline. V lost 3 bases to trimming and J lost 1 base, with 8 bases between them. CDR3 DNA sequence: TGTGCCAGCTCACCCGGCCAGGGCACAGATACGCAGTATTTT. It translates to CASSPGQGTDTQYF.

This sequence joins TRBV7-9 and TRBJ2-7; D is unresolved. This CDR3 has 17 amino acids. Germline CDR1 and CDR2: SEHNR and FQNEAQ (reference sequence). The germline V and J ends were trimmed by 1 base and 4 bases, with 20 bases remaining between them. CDR3 region: CASSLVLPRVGEYEQYF. In DNA form, the CDR3 reads TGTGCCAGCAGCTTAGTCCTACCCCGGGTTGGCGAGTACGAGCAGTACTTC.

The CDR3 protein is CASNSRDTSYNEQFF. The DNA of the CDR3 is TGTGCCAGCAACAGTCGGGACACCTCTTACAATGAGCAGTTCTTC. The V and J genes are TRBV27 and TRBJ2-1; perhaps TRBD1 as D (6 bases). Germline CDR1 is MNHEY and CDR2 is SMNVEV (reference sequence). The germline V and J ends were trimmed by 7 bases and 4 bases, with 17 bases remaining between them. CDR3 size: 15 residues.

The rearrangement joins TRBV28 to TRBJ2-1; possible D gene TRBD1, 6 bases. V lost 2 bases to trimming and J lost 4 bases, with 9 bases between them. The germline V gene has CDR1 MDHEN and CDR2 SYDVKM. The CDR3 is 14 residues long. The CDR3 DNA follows: TGTGCCAGCAGTTTAACAGGGAGATACAATGAGCAGTTCTTC. Translation gives CASSLTGRYNEQFF.

The chain joins TRBV7-9 to TRBJ2-3, with 10 bases fitting TRBD2. J lost 4 bases, V lost 1 base, and 8 bases had no gene match. The CDR3 covers 17 residues. Germline CDR1 is SEHNR and CDR2 is FQNEAQ (reference sequence). The CDR3 DNA reads TGTGCCAGCAGCTTAGGAGGGCTAGCGGGAGTCTCAGATACGCAGTATTTT. Protein product: CASSLGGLAGVSDTQYF.

This chain connects TRBV19 to TRBJ2-3; D is possibly TRBD1 (6 bases). The CDR3 is 16 amino acids. Germline V gives CDR1 LNHDA, CDR2 SQIVND (reference sequence). V was cut by 8 bases and J by 4 bases, with 22 bases left in between. CDR3 nucleotides: TGTGCCAGTGGACCGGGACACCCCTATGTCGCAGATACGCAGTATTTT. Encoded protein: CASGPGHPYVADTQYF.

The table lists this clone with a count of one. This rearrangement joins TRBV4-2 to TRBJ1-6; D remains ambiguous. The V gene lost 2 bases and the J gene lost 11 bases, with 10 bases spanning the gap. Germline V gene sequence: CDR1 LGHNA, CDR2 YNFKEQ. CDR3 length: 13 residues. The CDR3 region has the DNA TGTGCCAGCAGCCAATCTCCCGGGGCACCCCTCCACTTT. Protein sequence: CASSQSPGAPLHF.

The rearrangement joins TRBV10-3 to TRBJ2-2; tentative D call: TRBD2 (5 bases). V lost 0 bases and J 1 base, leaving 6 bases between the germline ends. The CDR3 consists of 15 residues. Per germline, CDR1 ENHRY and CDR2 SYGVKD. The CDR3 DNA reads TGTGCCATCAGTGAGTCTAGCGTGAACACCGGGGAGCTGTTTTTT. As protein: CAISESSVNTGELFF.

The count of this clone is one. The rearrangement uses TRBV7-3 and TRBJ1-1; D is possibly TRBD1 (5 bases). In germline, CDR1 is SGHTA, CDR2 FQGTGA. This CDR3 contains 11 residues. The V end was cut by 3 bases, the J end by 10 bases, with 9 bases between. The CDR3 DNA sequence: TGTGCCAGCAGCTTTCTAAGGGGAGCTTTCTTT. This encodes CASSFLRGAFF.

This clone was picked up a small number of times. The chain carries TRBV4-1 and TRBJ2-7, with 7 positions matching TRBD1. The CDR3 is made up of 14 amino acids. In germline, CDR1 is MGHRA, CDR2 YSYEKL. J lost 0 bases, V lost 6 bases, and 5 bases had no gene match. This CDR3 reads CASRTRDSSYEQYF. As DNA, the CDR3 is TGCGCCAGCAGGACTCGGGACAGCTCCTACGAGCAGTACTTC.

This clone was seen a single time. The rearrangement uses TRBV19 and TRBJ2-1, with 9 bases lining up with TRBD1. V gave up 3 bases and J gave up 3 bases; unmatched junction bases: 3. Per the germline V gene, CDR1 is LNHDA and CDR2 is SQIVND (reference sequence). CDR3 length equals 15 residues. Here the CDR3 DNA reads TGTGCCAGTAGTATCCAGGGACAGGGCTACAATGAGCAGTTCTTC. Its protein product is CASSIQGQGYNEQFF.

The chain combines TRBV6-5 with TRBJ2-7; D unresolved. In germline, CDR1 is MNHEY, CDR2 SVGAGI. The CDR3 has 14 amino acids. V was trimmed by 2 bases and J by 0 bases, leaving 8 bases between them. CDR3 nucleotide sequence: TGTGCCAGCAGTTACGTCCACAGCTCCTACGAGCAGTACTTC. Translation gives CASSYVHSSYEQYF.

In DNA, the CDR3 is TGTGCCAGCAGCTCGGGGGTAGATACGCAGTATTTT. Its translation: CASSSGVDTQYF. The chain carries TRBV7-9 and TRBJ2-3; perhaps TRBD2 as D (6 bases). Per the germline V gene, CDR1 is SEHNR and CDR2 is FQNEAQ (reference sequence). Trimming took off 4 bases at V and 5 bases at J, with 7 bases between the two ends. The CDR3 is 12 residues long.

The chain links TRBV7-9 to TRBJ2-5; TRBD2 is a possible D gene (5 bases). V lost 7 bases and J 1 base, leaving 25 bases between the germline ends. The CDR3 sequence is 18 residues long. Germline CDR1 and CDR2: SEHNR and FQNEAQ (reference sequence). Here the CDR3 DNA reads TGTGCCAGCACTTTCCCCGCCCGAGTCGGGGAAGCCCAAGAGACCCAGTACTTC. Translated, it gives CASTFPARVGEAQETQYF.

The J gene is TRBJ1-5, the V gene TRBV7-8; D unclear. Germline V gene lookup returns CDR1 SGHVS and CDR2 FQNEAQ. This CDR3 spans 12 amino acids. Deletions cut 5 bases from V and 7 bases from J, with 9 bases between. CDR3 residues: CASSEGWQPQHF. The CDR3 DNA follows: TGTGCCAGCAGCGAGGGATGGCAGCCCCAGCATTTT.

This clone was seen a single time. The chain recombines TRBV7-2 with TRBJ2-3; D is undetermined. This CDR3 comprises 16 residues. The germline gives CDR1 SGHTA, CDR2 FQGNSA. The germline V and J ends were trimmed by 1 base and 0 bases, with 11 bases remaining between them. The CDR3 spells CASSLVAGTSTDTQYF. In nucleotides, the CDR3 is TGTGCCAGCAGCTTAGTGGCAGGAACTAGCACAGATACGCAGTATTTT.

This chain joins TRBV9 and TRBJ2-1; TRBD2 matches at 10 bases. The junction had 2 bases not matched to a gene; V was cut back by 5 bases and J by 6 bases. Germline V gene lookup returns CDR1 SGDLS and CDR2 YYNGEE. CDR3 length: 13 residues. DNA of the CDR3: TGTGCCAGCAGTAGCGGGGGGTCCAATGAGCAGTTCTTC. Its translation is CASSSGGSNEQFF. Drawing the rest from reference TRBV9 and TRBJ2-1, the complete variable domain is DSGVTQTPKHLITATGQRVTLRCSPRSGDLSVYWYQQSLDQGLQFLIQYYNGEERAKGNILERFSAQQFPDLHSELNLSSLELGDSALYFCASSSGGSNEQFFGPGTRLTVL.

In this sample, this clone turned up once. The chain carries TRBV7-3 and TRBJ2-2; 11 positions agree with TRBD2. The CDR3 spans 14 residues. CDR1 SGHTA and CDR2 FQGTGA come from the germline V gene. Unmatched junction bases numbered 0, after V lost 3 bases and J lost 6 bases. CDR3 region: CASSFSGGAGELFF. CDR3 in DNA: TGTGCCAGCAGCTTTAGCGGGGGGGCCGGGGAGCTGTTTTTT.

In this sample, this clone turned up once. The chain combines TRBV6-5 with TRBJ1-2; D is uncertain. Deletions cut 2 bases from V and 2 bases from J, with 6 bases between. This CDR3 region has 13 residues. Germline assignment: CDR1 MNHEY and CDR2 SVGAGI. The CDR3 is CASSYNRNYGYTF. CDR3 nucleotides: TGTGCCAGCAGTTACAACAGAAACTATGGCTACACCTTC.

The V call is TRBV27, the J call TRBJ2-1, with D maybe TRBD2 (6 bases). Between the trimmed V and J ends, which lost 3 bases and 5 bases, there was a span of 8 bases. The CDR3 totals 13 residues. Germline CDR1 reads MNHEY; CDR2 reads SMNVEV (reference sequence). The CDR3 DNA follows: TGTGCCAGCAGTTTGGGGGGTGACAATGAGCAGTTCTTC. This codes for CASSLGGDNEQFF.

The rearrangement uses TRBV28 and TRBJ2-2, with 9 bases matching TRBD1. The CDR3 has 18 amino acids. The germline gives CDR1 MDHEN, CDR2 SYDVKM. V lost 2 bases to trimming and J lost 6 bases; unmatched junction nucleotides: 13. CDR3 bases: TGTGCCAGCAGTTTAAATGGTTTGTACAGGGGGCGTGCCGGGGAGCTGTTTTTT. It codes for CASSLNGLYRGRAGELFF.

V gene TRBV27 combines with J gene TRBJ2-2; D is uncertain. V gave up 7 bases and J gave up 6 bases, with 18 bases separating them. Germline CDR1 and CDR2: MNHEY and SMNVEV (reference sequence). This CDR3 comprises 15 residues. CDR3 bases: TGTGCCAGCACGCCACAGACGTCCAAACCCGGGGAGCTGTTTTTT. It codes for CASTPQTSKPGELFF.

The chain links TRBV14 to TRBJ1-2; the D is unclear. CDR3 length equals 13 residues. The germline V and J ends were trimmed by 3 bases and 2 bases, with 7 bases remaining between them. Germline loops: CDR1 SGHDN, CDR2 FVKESK. The CDR3 DNA sequence: TGTGCCAGCAGCCATCAGGAAAACTATGGCTACACCTTC. Residues: CASSHQENYGYTF.

The chain carries TRBV27 and TRBJ2-3, with 9 bases fitting TRBD1. Germline V gene data show CDR1 as MNHEY and CDR2 as SMNVEV (reference sequence). V was pared by 6 bases and J by 4 bases, with 8 bases of the junction left unmatched. This CDR3 comprises 15 residues. The CDR3 reads CASRLRDRDADTQYF. The CDR3 DNA follows: TGTGCCAGCAGACTTCGGGACAGGGATGCAGATACGCAGTATTTT.

The V gene is TRBV5-1, the J gene TRBJ2-7; the match to TRBD1 covers 7 bases. V lost 1 base to trimming and J lost 5 bases; unmatched junction nucleotides: 9. This CDR3 spans 15 amino acids. Germline V lookup: CDR1 SGHRS, CDR2 YFSETQ. The CDR3 here is CASSLTQGYSDEQYF. DNA for the CDR3: TGCGCCAGCAGCTTGACACAGGGGTATAGTGACGAGCAGTACTTC. Using reference TRBV5-1 and TRBJ2-7 for the parts outside the CDR3, the full variable domain is KAGVTQTPRYLIKTRGQQVTLSCSPISGHRSVSWYQQTPGQGLQFLFEYFSETQRNKGNFPGRFSGRQFSNSRSEMNVSTLELGDSALYLCASSLTQGYSDEQYFGPGTRLTVT.

The gene calls are TRBV6-6 and TRBJ2-3; D is perhaps TRBD2 (5 bases). This CDR3 contains 16 residues. Germline CDR1 and CDR2: MNHNY and SVGAGI (reference sequence). The V gene lost 0 bases and the J gene lost 2 bases, with 12 bases spanning the gap. CDR3 DNA sequence: TGTGCCAGCAGTTACTCGGCTAGCTTCCTCACAGATACGCAGTATTTT. It translates to CASSYSASFLTDTQYF.

The chain links TRBV28 to TRBJ1-5; 12 nucleotides match TRBD1. Germline values: CDR1 MDHEN, CDR2 SYDVKM. The ends lost 7 bases at V and 2 bases at J; junction bases unmatched: 15. This CDR3 region has 19 residues. CDR3 protein: CASIPQGDRGQSGNQPQHF. The CDR3 nucleotides are TGTGCCAGCATTCCCCAAGGGGACAGGGGGCAGAGCGGCAATCAGCCCCAGCATTTT.